These 20 T cell receptor beta chains were sequenced from one sample in a study of blood T cell repertoires in COVID-19. Libraries were prepared by immunoSEQ multiplex PCR; TCRdb keeps only in-frame clonotypes and omits some of them. The table has about 80,000 clones, approximately 88% seen once. Sequenced input: peripheral blood. These receptors all stem from a woman of 80 years or more with acute or convalescent COVID-19.

The J gene is TRBJ1-1, the V gene TRBV19; D not certain. CDR1 is LNHDA and CDR2 is SQIVND in the germline V gene (reference sequence). This CDR3 spans 13 amino acids. Trimming removed 2 bases from V and 6 bases from J, with 10 bases in between. The CDR3 sequence is CASSISPRAEAFF. DNA of the CDR3: TGTGCCAGTAGTATATCCCCCCGGGCTGAAGCTTTCTTT.

This clone occurred a few times. The chain joins TRBV15 to TRBJ1-2, with D maybe TRBD1 (5 bases). V dropped 5 bases and J dropped 4 bases, with 17 bases sitting between them. The germline CDR1 and CDR2 sequences are LNHNV and YYDKDF (reference sequence). This CDR3 region has 15 residues. In DNA form, the CDR3 reads TGTGCCACCAGCGTAGACAAGGGGCAGACCTATGGCTACACCTTC. This encodes CATSVDKGQTYGYTF.

The rearrangement links TRBV7-8 to TRBJ2-5; 8 bases match TRBD1. V trimming: 1 base; J trimming: 5 bases; junction bases outside the gene matches: 6. Germline V CDR1 and CDR2: SGHVS, FQNEAQ. The CDR3 extends over 15 amino acids. The CDR3 here is CASSLGDRSGETQYF. DNA of the CDR3: TGTGCCAGCAGCTTAGGGGACAGGTCTGGGGAGACCCAGTACTTC.

V and J are TRBV2 and TRBJ1-2; D is uncertain. CDR1 is SNHLY, CDR2 FYNNEI, per germline. The CDR3 has 14 amino acids. V lost 5 bases to trimming and J lost 1 base, with 11 bases between them. CDR3 residues: CASSPKKDNYGYTF. The CDR3 DNA reads as TGTGCCAGCAGTCCTAAGAAAGATAACTATGGCTACACCTTC.

The genes are TRBV6-5 and TRBJ2-7; D gene ambiguous. Trimming took 6 bases from V and 6 from J, leaving 12 bases between them. Germline-derived CDR1 and CDR2 are MNHEY and SVGAGI. The CDR3 extends over 12 amino acids. The CDR3 loop is CASSRPKSEQYF. The DNA for the CDR3 is TGTGCCAGCAGCCGCCCGAAGAGCGAGCAGTACTTC.

The rearrangement links TRBV24-1 to TRBJ1-5; 7 positions match TRBD1. Germline trimming cut 4 bases from V and 4 bases from J; bases unmatched to any gene: 9. The CDR3 is 16 amino acids. Germline CDR1 is KGHDR and CDR2 is SFDVKD. Here the CDR3 reads CATSDGQGVGNQPQHF. CDR3 DNA: TGTGCCACCAGTGACGGTCAGGGGGTCGGAAATCAGCCCCAGCATTTT.

The V gene is TRBV7-3, the J gene TRBJ2-3, with 10 bases matching TRBD2. Germline V gene lookup returns CDR1 SGHTA and CDR2 FQGTGA. After removal of 5 bases from V and 2 bases from J, the junction contained 10 bases not matched to a gene. The CDR3 is 17 residues long. CDR3 in amino acids: CASSQISGGRVTDTQYF. CDR3 coding DNA: TGTGCCAGCAGCCAGATTAGCGGGGGGCGTGTCACAGATACGCAGTATTTT. Full variable domain (rest looked up from reference TRBV7-3 and TRBJ2-3): GAGVSQTPSNKVTEKGKYVELRCDPISGHTALYWYRQSLGQGPEFLIYFQGTGAADDSGLPNDRFFAVRPEGSVSTLKIQRTERGDSAVYLCASSQISGGRVTDTQYFGPGTRLTVL.

The CDR3 reads CASSQGVRGQGKDGYTF. DNA for the CDR3: TGCGCCAGCAGCCAAGGGGTTAGAGGACAGGGGAAGGATGGCTACACCTTC. The chain combines TRBV4-1 with TRBJ1-2; 9 bases are shared with TRBD1. The J segment lost 6 bases and the V segment lost 1 base, leaving 12 bases of the junction unmatched. Germline V lookup: CDR1 MGHRA, CDR2 YSYEKL. The CDR3 spans 17 residues.

The rearrangement uses TRBV4-1 and TRBJ1-2; D ambiguous. The CDR3 spans 12 residues. Looked up from germline, CDR1 is MGHRA and CDR2 is YSYEKL. Trimming pared 5 bases from V and 8 bases from J, leaving 12 bases between. CDR3 coding DNA: TGCGCCAGCAGCTTTGGGTCGGAGGGCTACACCTTC. Encoded protein: CASSFGSEGYTF.

V is TRBV4-3 and J is TRBJ1-2, with D possibly being TRBD1 (5 bases). Trimming pared 6 bases from V and 4 bases from J, leaving 9 bases between. The V gene's germline CDR1 is LGHNA and CDR2 YSLEER. The CDR3 has 12 amino acids. The CDR3 DNA is TGCGCCAGCAGTGCCGACAGCTATGGCTACACCTTC. It specifies CASSADSYGYTF.

The CDR3 nucleotides are TGTGCCAACTCCCAGGGGCGAAATTCACCCCTCCACTTT. This encodes CANSQGRNSPLHF. This sequence joins TRBV18 and TRBJ1-6, with a tentative D call TRBD1 (6 bases). The CDR3 totals 13 residues. Trimming shortened V by 10 bases and J by 7 bases, and 14 bases separated the two germline ends. Per the germline V gene, CDR1 is KGHSH and CDR2 is LQKENI.

The V call is TRBV12-3 or TRBV12-4, the J call TRBJ2-7; the match to TRBD1 covers 9 bases. V shed 6 bases and J 7 bases; nucleotides not matched to a gene: 7. This CDR3 contains 13 residues. CDR3: CASSRTGGGEQYF. The DNA of the CDR3 is TGTGCCAGCAGCCGTACAGGGGGCGGTGAGCAGTACTTC.

The chain employs TRBV13 and TRBJ1-1; D is possibly TRBD1 (6 bases). Trimming left V 3 bases short and J 1 base short, with 9 bases between. CDR3 size: 14 residues. Germline V gene data show CDR1 as PRHDT and CDR2 as FYEKMQ (reference sequence). The CDR3 DNA reads TGTGCCAGCAGCTTTGGGGGACAGAACACTGAAGCTTTCTTT. Translated: CASSFGGQNTEAFF.

The rearrangement uses TRBV27 and TRBJ2-7, with a weak D call TRBD1 (5 bases). The V and J ends lost 6 bases and 2 bases respectively, with 11 bases between them. The V gene's germline CDR1 is MNHEY and CDR2 SMNVEV (reference sequence). This CDR3 region has 13 residues. This CDR3 reads CASRTGAAYEQYF. The CDR3 nucleotides read TGTGCCAGCAGGACTGGGGCAGCCTACGAGCAGTACTTC.

The chain combines TRBV18 with TRBJ1-3; no definite D call. Germline V gene lookup returns CDR1 KGHSH and CDR2 LQKENI. The CDR3 totals 17 residues. V was shortened by 4 bases and J by 0 bases, with 16 bases between the two germline ends. CDR3 sequence reads: CASSLNGRPVSGNTIYF. The CDR3 DNA is TGTGCCAGCTCACTTAATGGGCGACCTGTCTCTGGAAACACCATATATTTT.

This chain links TRBV6-5 with TRBJ1-1; D possibly corresponds to TRBD1 (6 bases). With 3 bases removed from V and 2 bases from J, the gap between germline ends came to 13 bases. The CDR3 loop spans 15 amino acids. The germline CDR1 and CDR2 sequences are MNHEY and SVGAGI. CDR3 loop: CASSYLGQPNTEAFF. The DNA of the CDR3 is TGTGCCAGCAGTTATCTCGGACAGCCCAACACTGAAGCTTTCTTT.

CDR3 in amino acids: CASSQDGLAAETQYF. The CDR3 DNA follows: TGTGCCAGCAGCCAAGACGGACTAGCGGCGGAGACCCAGTACTTC. The chain joins TRBV3-1 (or the pseudogene TRBV3-2) to TRBJ2-5; TRBD2 matches 10 bases. Germline V gives CDR1 LGHDT, CDR2 YNNKEL (reference sequence). The junction had 3 bases not matched to a gene; V was cut back by 0 bases and J by 5 bases. This CDR3 is built from 15 residues.

As DNA, the CDR3 is TGTGCCAGTAGTGCGGGACTGGGGGGGAGCAATCAGCCCCAGCATTTT. Residues: CASSAGLGGSNQPQHF. V and J are TRBV19 and TRBJ1-5, with D maybe TRBD1 (5 bases). CDR1 is LNHDA, CDR2 SQIVND, per germline (reference sequence). CDR3 length: 16 amino acids. V was trimmed by 5 bases and J by 1 base, leaving 15 bases between them.

This sequence joins TRBV4-1 and TRBJ1-4, with D tentatively TRBD1 (6 bases). V lost 0 bases and J lost 7, with 15 bases in between. CDR3 length equals 16 residues. The germline V gene encodes CDR1 MGHRA and CDR2 YSYEKL. The chain's CDR3 is CASSQDPGARGEKLFF. The CDR3 DNA reads TGCGCCAGCAGCCAAGATCCAGGGGCGAGGGGTGAAAAACTGTTTTTT.

The chain employs TRBV24-1 and TRBJ1-3; D is perhaps TRBD1 (6 bases). Germline loops: CDR1 KGHDR, CDR2 SFDVKD. The CDR3 has 15 amino acids. Trimming took off 9 bases at V and 1 base at J, with 15 bases between the two ends. CDR3 in amino acids: CATLQGPTSGNTIYF. The CDR3 region has the DNA TGTGCCACCCTACAGGGACCAACTTCTGGAAACACCATATATTTT.